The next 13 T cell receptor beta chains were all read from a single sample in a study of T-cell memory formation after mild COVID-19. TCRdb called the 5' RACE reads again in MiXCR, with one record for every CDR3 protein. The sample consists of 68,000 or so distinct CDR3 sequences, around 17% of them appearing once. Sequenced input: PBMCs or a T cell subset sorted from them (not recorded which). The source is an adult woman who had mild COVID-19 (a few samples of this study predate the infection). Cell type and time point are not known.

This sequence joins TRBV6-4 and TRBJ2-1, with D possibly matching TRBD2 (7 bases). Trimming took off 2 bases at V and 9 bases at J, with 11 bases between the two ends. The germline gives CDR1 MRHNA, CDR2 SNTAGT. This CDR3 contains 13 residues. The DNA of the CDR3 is TGTGCCAGCAGTGACGGGGGGGCAGGTGAGCAGTTCTTC. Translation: CASSDGGAGEQFF.

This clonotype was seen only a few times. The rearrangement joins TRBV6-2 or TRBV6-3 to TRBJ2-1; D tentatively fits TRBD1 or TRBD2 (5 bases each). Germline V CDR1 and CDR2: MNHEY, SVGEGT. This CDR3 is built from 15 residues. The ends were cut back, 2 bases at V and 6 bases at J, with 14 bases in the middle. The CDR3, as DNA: TGTGCCAGCAGTTACCGGGACCCCTCTATCAATGAGCAGTTCTTC. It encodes CASSYRDPSINEQFF.

CDR3 coding DNA: TGTGCCAGCAGCCAAAAAAAACCGGGACAGGGGGTGTTTTCTGGGGCCAACGTCCTGACTTTC. Protein: CASSQKKPGQGVFSGANVLTF. The chain employs TRBV9 and TRBJ2-6; 11 bases map to TRBD1. Germline lookup yields CDR1 SGDLS and CDR2 YYNGEE. Germline trimming cut 4 bases from V and 1 base from J; bases unmatched to any gene: 16. The CDR3 consists of 21 residues.

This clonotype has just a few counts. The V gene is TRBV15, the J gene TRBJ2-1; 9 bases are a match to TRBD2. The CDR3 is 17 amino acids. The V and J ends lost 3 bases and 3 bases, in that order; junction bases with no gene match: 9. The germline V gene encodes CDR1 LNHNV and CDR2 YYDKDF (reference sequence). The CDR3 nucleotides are TGTGCCACCAGCAGGGACGACTTGCGGGGGGGCTACAATGAGCAGTTCTTC. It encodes CATSRDDLRGGYNEQFF.

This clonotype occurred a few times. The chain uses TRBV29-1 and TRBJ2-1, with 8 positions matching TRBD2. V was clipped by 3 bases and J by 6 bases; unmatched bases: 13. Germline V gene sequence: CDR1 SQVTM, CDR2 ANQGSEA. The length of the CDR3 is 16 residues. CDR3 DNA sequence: TGCAGCGTTGACGAACTCAGCGGGAGTATCATCAATGAGCAGTTCTTC. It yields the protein CSVDELSGSIINEQFF.

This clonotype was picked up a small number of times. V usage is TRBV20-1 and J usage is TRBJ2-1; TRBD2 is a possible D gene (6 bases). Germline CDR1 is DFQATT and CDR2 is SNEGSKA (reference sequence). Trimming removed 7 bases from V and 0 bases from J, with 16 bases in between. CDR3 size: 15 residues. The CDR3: CSERYGGSSYNEQFF. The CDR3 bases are TGCAGTGAAAGATATGGGGGGAGCTCCTACAATGAGCAGTTCTTC.

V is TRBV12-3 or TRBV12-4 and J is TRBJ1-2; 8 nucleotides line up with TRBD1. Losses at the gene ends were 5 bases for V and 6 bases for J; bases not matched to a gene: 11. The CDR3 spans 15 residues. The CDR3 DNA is TGTGCCAGCAGTCCCGCCGGACAGGGTCCGGATGGCTACACCTTC. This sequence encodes CASSPAGQGPDGYTF.

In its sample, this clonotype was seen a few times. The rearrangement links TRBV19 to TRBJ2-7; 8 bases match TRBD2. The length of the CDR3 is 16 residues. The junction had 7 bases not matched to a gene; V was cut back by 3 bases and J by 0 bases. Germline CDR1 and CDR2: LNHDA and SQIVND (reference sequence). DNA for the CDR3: TGTGCCAGTAGTATCGTCGGCGGGAGGTCCTCCTACGAGCAGTACTTC. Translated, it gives CASSIVGGRSSYEQYF.

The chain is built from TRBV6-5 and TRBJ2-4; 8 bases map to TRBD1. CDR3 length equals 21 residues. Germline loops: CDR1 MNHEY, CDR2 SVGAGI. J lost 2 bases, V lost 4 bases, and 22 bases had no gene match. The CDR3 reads CASSSSLPTSRQGATKNIQYF. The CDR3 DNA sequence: TGTGCCAGCAGTTCCTCACTGCCAACCTCGCGGCAGGGGGCAACCAAAAACATTCAGTACTTC.

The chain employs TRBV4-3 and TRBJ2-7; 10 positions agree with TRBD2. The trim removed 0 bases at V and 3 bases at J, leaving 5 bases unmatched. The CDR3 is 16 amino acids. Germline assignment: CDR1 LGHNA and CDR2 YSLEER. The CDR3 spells CASSQETLAGDYEQYF. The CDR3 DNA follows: TGCGCCAGCAGCCAAGAAACGCTAGCGGGAGACTACGAGCAGTACTTC.

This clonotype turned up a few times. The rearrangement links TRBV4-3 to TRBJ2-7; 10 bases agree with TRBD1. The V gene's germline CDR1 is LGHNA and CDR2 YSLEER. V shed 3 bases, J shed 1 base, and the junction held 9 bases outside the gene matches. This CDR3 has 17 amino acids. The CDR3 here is CASSHQPGQGNSYEQYF. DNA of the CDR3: TGCGCCAGCAGCCATCAACCGGGACAGGGGAATTCCTACGAGCAGTACTTC.

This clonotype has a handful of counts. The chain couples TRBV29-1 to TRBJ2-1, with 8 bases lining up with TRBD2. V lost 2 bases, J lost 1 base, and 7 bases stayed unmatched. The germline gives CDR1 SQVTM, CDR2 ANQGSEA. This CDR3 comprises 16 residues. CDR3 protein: CSVEIGSGRSYNEQFF. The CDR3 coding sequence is TGCAGCGTTGAAATTGGGAGCGGGAGATCCTACAATGAGCAGTTCTTC.

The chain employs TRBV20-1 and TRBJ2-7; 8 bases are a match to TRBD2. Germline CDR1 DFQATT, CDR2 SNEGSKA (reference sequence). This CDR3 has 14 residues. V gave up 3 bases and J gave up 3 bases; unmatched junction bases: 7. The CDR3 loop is CSASQAGVYYEQYF. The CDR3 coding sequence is TGCAGTGCTAGTCAAGCGGGGGTATACTACGAGCAGTACTTC.